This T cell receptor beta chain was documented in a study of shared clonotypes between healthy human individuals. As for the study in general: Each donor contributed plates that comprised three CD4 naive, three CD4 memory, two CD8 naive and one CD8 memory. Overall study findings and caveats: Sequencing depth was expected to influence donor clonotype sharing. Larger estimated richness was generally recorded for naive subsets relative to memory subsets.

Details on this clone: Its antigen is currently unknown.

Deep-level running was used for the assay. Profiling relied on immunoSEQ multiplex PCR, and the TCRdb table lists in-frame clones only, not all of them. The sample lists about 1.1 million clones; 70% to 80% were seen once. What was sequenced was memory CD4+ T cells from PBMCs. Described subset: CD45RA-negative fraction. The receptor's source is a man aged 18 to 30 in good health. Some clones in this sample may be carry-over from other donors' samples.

Written as DNA, the CDR3 is TGTGCCAGCAGCCGTGACTACAGGCTAGCGGGGGCCAACGTCCTGACTTTC. Translation gives CASSRDYRLAGANVLTF. V and J are TRBV7-2 and TRBJ2-6; TRBD2 might be the D (6 bases). The CDR3 runs 17 residues. Trimming removed 5 bases at V and 4 bases at J, with 18 bases between. Germline CDR1 is SGHTA and CDR2 is FQGNSA.